Listed here is a single TCR beta chain. The data are from a study of blood T cell repertoires in COVID-19. Study overall: The samples span acute and convalescent COVID-19 from the United States, Italy and Spain. T cells, B-cell-depleted T cells, or PBMCs provided the cDNA or gDNA that served as material.

Per the study methods: Amplified reference gene primers provided the basis for estimating nucleated cell counts. Here immunoSEQ multiplex PCR was the method, and the copy in TCRdb shows in-frame clones only, minus some. Clone size and the V and J calls come from that table; the DNA yielded D and trimming. Of approximately 96,000 clones detected, roughly 89% appear once; the ten largest clones hold around 4.3%. Recruited during active infection, patients (from Seattle) were subsequently followed longitudinally. Germline CDR1 and CDR2: LNHDA and SQIVND (reference sequence). The CDR3 runs 14 residues. Trimming took off 1 base at V and 3 bases at J, with 10 bases between the two ends.

Sequencing was done on a sample of peripheral blood. V and J are TRBV19 and TRBJ2-7; perhaps TRBD1 as D (6 bases). This TCR derives from a human donor with COVID-19, enrolled during active disease. The donor label of this sample is uncertain. The CDR3 is CASSIGRGNYEQYF. The DNA of the CDR3 is TGTGCCAGTAGTATAGGTAGGGGGAACTACGAGCAGTACTTC.